This TCR beta chain is drawn from a study of cytomegalovirus exposure and HLA in healthy donors. The CDR3 is 14 residues long. Losses at the gene ends were 7 bases for V and 3 bases for J; bases not matched to a gene: 7. CDR1 and CDR2 from the germline V gene are SQVTM and ANQGSEA. PCR was performed using 60 Vbeta and 13 Jbeta primers. TCRdb's copy holds only in-frame clones and misses some; the assay was immunoSEQ multiplex PCR. The data show some 130,000 clones, with approximately 80% seen just once and about 2% held by the top ten. Worth noting for this clone: Its antigen is currently unknown.

Findings and limits, study-wide: For TCR beta chains, V- and J-gene trimming was later linked to a missense DCLRE1C variant.

The sample consisted of PBMCs. This chain connects TRBV29-1 to TRBJ2-7, with 12 bases fitting TRBD1. The TCR was taken from a man aged 25-45 years in good health and CMV-seronegative. The CDR3 region is CSAAGQGASYEQYF. DNA of the CDR3: TGCAGCGCAGCGGGACAGGGGGCTAGCTACGAGCAGTACTTC.